These T cell receptor beta chains were read from a single sample in a study of PD-L1 blockade in urothelial cancer. Using immunoSEQ multiplex PCR, the repertoire was profiled, and TCRdb retains in-frame clones only, with some absent. This sample has some 23,000 clones, with approximately 81% found just once. This sample comprised PBMCs, obtained around atezolizumab (anti-PD-L1) treatment. The source is a man between 70 and 80 years old with urothelial cancer. Each CDR3 is given with its conserved first and last residue. The D gene is left open where the match is weak. Clone size is shown for a subset of rows, as once, few, many or a class of expanded clone.

CDR3 protein: CASSHGTSAEQFF
CDR3 DNA: TGTGCCAGCAGTCACGGGACTAGCGCGGAGCAGTTCTTC
J gene: TRBJ2-1
D gene: TRBD2
V gene: TRBV6-5
clone size: .

CDR3 protein: CASSLVREQSATNEKLFF
CDR3 DNA: TGCGCCAGCAGCTTAGTCAGGGAACAAAGCGCAACTAATGAAAAACTGTTTTTT
J gene: TRBJ1-4
D gene: .
V gene: TRBV5-1
clone size: .

CDR3 protein: CASSLSVVTGAYNEQFF
CDR3 DNA: TGTGCCAGCAGTTTATCGGTCGTGACGGGAGCCTACAATGAGCAGTTCTTC
J gene: TRBJ2-1
D gene: .
V gene: TRBV27
clone size: .

CDR3 protein: CASSSQGLGNTIYF
CDR3 DNA: TGTGCCAGCAGCTCCCAGGGTCTAGGAAACACCATATATTTT
J gene: TRBJ1-3
D gene: .
V gene: TRBV11-3
clone size: .

CDR3 protein: CTSRFPCAQSRANVLTF
CDR3 DNA: TGCACCAGCAGGTTTCCCTGTGCACAAAGTCGGGCCAACGTCCTGACTTTC
J gene: TRBJ2-6
D gene: .
V gene: TRBV1
clone size: .

CDR3 protein: CASSLARRQTYGYTF
CDR3 DNA: TGTGCCAGCAGCTTAGCGAGAAGACAGACCTATGGCTACACCTTC
J gene: TRBJ1-2
D gene: .
V gene: TRBV7-2
clone size: .

CDR3 protein: CASSYERTEAFF
CDR3 DNA: TGTGCCAGCAGCTACGAGAGGACTGAAGCTTTCTTT
J gene: TRBJ1-1
D gene: .
V gene: TRBV5-6
clone size: .

CDR3 protein: CASSEALYYEQYF
CDR3 DNA: TGCGCCAGCAGTGAAGCACTATACTACGAGCAGTACTTC
J gene: TRBJ2-7
D gene: .
V gene: TRBV10-2
clone size: .

CDR3 protein: CAISESWADDQPQHF
CDR3 DNA: TGTGCCATCAGTGAGTCGTGGGCTGACGATCAGCCCCAGCATTTT
J gene: TRBJ1-5
D gene: .
V gene: TRBV10-3
clone size: .

CDR3 protein: CASSPKSTESYEQYF
CDR3 DNA: TGTGCCAGCTCACCCAAGTCGACAGAATCCTACGAGCAGTACTTC
J gene: TRBJ2-7
D gene: .
V gene: TRBV18
clone size: once

CDR3 protein: CASREAGGRIQPQHF
CDR3 DNA: TGTGCCAGCAGGGAGGCCGGGGGGAGGATCCAGCCCCAGCATTTT
J gene: TRBJ1-5
D gene: .
V gene: TRBV28
clone size: once

CDR3 protein: CATSREGETYEQYF
CDR3 DNA: TGTGCCACCAGCAGAGAGGGCGAAACCTACGAGCAGTACTTC
J gene: TRBJ2-7
D gene: .
V gene: TRBV15
clone size: once

CDR3 protein: CASSLRDSATDTQYF
CDR3 DNA: TGTGCCAGCAGCTTAAGGGACAGCGCCACAGATACGCAGTATTTT
J gene: TRBJ2-3
D gene: TRBD1
V gene: TRBV7-7
clone size: .

CDR3 protein: CASRQTDTYGYTF
CDR3 DNA: TGTGCCAGCCGCCAGACAGACACCTATGGCTACACCTTC
J gene: TRBJ1-2
D gene: .
V gene: TRBV6-1
clone size: .

CDR3 protein: CASSQIPRTDPSGNTIYF
CDR3 DNA: TGTGCCAGCAGCCAAATTCCGAGGACAGATCCTTCTGGAAACACCATATATTTT
J gene: TRBJ1-3
D gene: .
V gene: TRBV4-2
clone size: .

CDR3 protein: CASSEALARRSGEQYF
CDR3 DNA: TGTGCCAGCAGTGAAGCGTTGGCGCGCAGATCAGGGGAGCAGTACTTC
J gene: TRBJ2-7
D gene: .
V gene: TRBV6-1
clone size: .

CDR3 protein: CASSRDRGRNGYTF
CDR3 DNA: TGTGCCAGCAGCAGGGACAGGGGGCGTAATGGCTACACCTTC
J gene: TRBJ1-2
D gene: TRBD1
V gene: TRBV5-4
clone size: .

CDR3 protein: CASSLAGAGANVLTF
CDR3 DNA: TGTGCCAGCAGCTTGGCCGGAGCTGGGGCCAACGTCCTGACTTTC
J gene: TRBJ2-6
D gene: .
V gene: TRBV5-4
clone size: once

CDR3 protein: CASSPPGEEKLFF
CDR3 DNA: TGTGCCAGCAGCCCCCCAGGGGAGGAAAAACTGTTTTTT
J gene: TRBJ1-4
D gene: .
V gene: TRBV5-4
clone size: .

CDR3 protein: CAISESGEDTDTQYF
CDR3 DNA: TGTGCCATCAGTGAGTCTGGGGAGGACACAGATACGCAGTATTTT
J gene: TRBJ2-3
D gene: .
V gene: TRBV10-3
clone size: .

CDR3 protein: CASSPYRGRETQYF
CDR3 DNA: TGTGCCAGCAGTCCTTACAGGGGTAGAGAGACCCAGTACTTC
J gene: TRBJ2-5
D gene: TRBD1
V gene: TRBV27
clone size: once

CDR3 protein: CASSQEPLLAGAGELFF
CDR3 DNA: TGCGCCAGCAGCCAAGAGCCCTTACTAGCGGGAGCTGGGGAGCTGTTTTTT
J gene: TRBJ2-2
D gene: TRBD2
V gene: TRBV4-3
clone size: .

CDR3 protein: CASQETGLTGELFF
CDR3 DNA: TGTGCCAGTCAGGAGACAGGGCTCACCGGGGAGCTGTTTTTT
J gene: TRBJ2-2
D gene: TRBD1
V gene: TRBV19
clone size: .

CDR3 protein: CASSLDSENTGELFF
CDR3 DNA: TGTGCCAGCAGCTTAGACTCAGAGAACACCGGGGAGCTGTTTTTT
J gene: TRBJ2-2
D gene: .
V gene: TRBV11-2
clone size: .

CDR3 protein: CASSSQSTDTQYF
CDR3 DNA: TGTGCCAGCAGCTCTCAGTCGACAGATACGCAGTATTTT
J gene: TRBJ2-3
D gene: .
V gene: TRBV7-3
clone size: .

CDR3 protein: CASSLSAESSGANVLTF
CDR3 DNA: TGCGCCAGCAGCTTGTCGGCGGAGAGCTCTGGGGCCAACGTCCTGACTTTC
J gene: TRBJ2-6
D gene: .
V gene: TRBV5-1
clone size: .

CDR3 protein: CASSETRTGSTYEQYF
CDR3 DNA: TGTGCCAGCAGTGAAACAAGGACGGGGTCAACCTACGAGCAGTACTTC
J gene: TRBJ2-7
D gene: .
V gene: TRBV2
clone size: .

CDR3 protein: CASTPAGLNTEAFF
CDR3 DNA: TGTGCCAGCACGCCAGCGGGGCTGAACACTGAAGCTTTCTTT
J gene: TRBJ1-1
D gene: .
V gene: TRBV7-2
clone size: .

CDR3 protein: CASSFRQVYSNQPQHF
CDR3 DNA: TGTGCCAGCAGTTTCCGGCAGGTATATAGCAATCAGCCCCAGCATTTT
J gene: TRBJ1-5
D gene: .
V gene: TRBV28
clone size: few